This T cell receptor beta chain was captured by sequencing in a study of blood T cell repertoires in COVID-19. This CDR3 has 15 residues. CDR1 and CDR2 (germline): LNHDA, SQIVND (reference sequence). V was cut by 3 bases and J by 6 bases, with 17 bases left in between. In terms of age and location, participants ranged from roughly 18 to 95 years and lived in about two dozen US areas. Researchers sorted participants into cohorts using their self-reported clinical history. Original methodology: The assay estimated nucleated cells by amplifying reference gene primers. Libraries were prepared by immunoSEQ multiplex PCR; TCRdb keeps only in-frame clonotypes and omits some of them. That table gives V, J and clone size, and the DNA gave D and trimming. In the table there are under 150,000 clones, 84% of which are singletons.

The receptor was derived from a woman aged 45-65 years who had been exposed to COVID-19. The sample consisted of PBMCs or T cells enriched from blood (not recorded which). The rearrangement joins TRBV19 to TRBJ1-1; D gene unclear. The CDR3, as DNA: TGTGCCAGTAGTATTACGGCGGGGATTAGGGCTGAAGCTTTCTTT. Its protein is CASSITAGIRAEAFF.